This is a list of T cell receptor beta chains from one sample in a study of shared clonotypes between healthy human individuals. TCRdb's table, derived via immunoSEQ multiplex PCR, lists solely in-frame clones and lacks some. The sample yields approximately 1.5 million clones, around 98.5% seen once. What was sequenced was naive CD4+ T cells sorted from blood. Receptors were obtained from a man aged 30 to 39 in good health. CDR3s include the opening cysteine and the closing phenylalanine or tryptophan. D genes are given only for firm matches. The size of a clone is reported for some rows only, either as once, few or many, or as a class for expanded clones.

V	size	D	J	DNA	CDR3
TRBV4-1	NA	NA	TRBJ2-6	TGCGCCAGCAGCCAAGACCACGGGGGCGGTGGGGCCAACGTCCTGACTTTC	CASSQDHGGGGANVLTF
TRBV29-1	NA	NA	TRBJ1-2	TGCAGCGTTCGGAGGAGGGCAGGGGAGGGCTACACCTTC	CSVRRRAGEGYTF
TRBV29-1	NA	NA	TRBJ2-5	TGCAGCGTGACAAAATCCACCCAAGAGACCCAGTACTTC	CSVTKSTQETQYF
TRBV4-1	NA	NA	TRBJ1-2	TGCGCCAGCAGCCCCAGGGCGGAGAACTATGGCTACACCTTC	CASSPRAENYGYTF
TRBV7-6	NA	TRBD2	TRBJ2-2	TGTGCCAGCAGCACTAGCGGGAGCGCCACCGGGGAGCTGTTTTTT	CASSTSGSATGELFF
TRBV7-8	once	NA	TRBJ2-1	TGTGCCAGCAGCTTTTTCCTAGAAACTAGGAATGAGCAGTTCTTC	CASSFFLETRNEQFF
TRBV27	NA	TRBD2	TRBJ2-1	TGTGCCAGCAGTCAAGCGGGGACCTACAATGAGCAGTTCTTC	CASSQAGTYNEQFF
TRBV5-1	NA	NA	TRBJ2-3	TGCGCCAGCAGCTACGGGACCTTCACAAGCACAGATACGCAGTATTTT	CASSYGTFTSTDTQYF
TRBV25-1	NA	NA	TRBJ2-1	TGTGCCAGCAGTGGAACAGGGATGGGGCTTGCCTACAATGAGCAGTTCTTC	CASSGTGMGLAYNEQFF
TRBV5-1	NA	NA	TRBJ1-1	TGCGCCAGCACCGTAGAGCCATCCACTGAAGCTTTCTTT	CASTVEPSTEAFF
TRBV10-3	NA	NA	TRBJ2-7	TGTGCCATCGGGGTCCTTCCACAGGGAGCGTCCTACGAGCAGTACTTC	CAIGVLPQGASYEQYF
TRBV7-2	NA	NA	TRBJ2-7	TGTGCCAGCAGCCCCTCGGGGGCGGTTTCCTACGAGCAGTACTTC	CASSPSGAVSYEQYF
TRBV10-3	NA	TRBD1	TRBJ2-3	TGTGCCACCCAGGGGGGACAGGCTGTTCTTGATACGCAGTATTTT	CATQGGQAVLDTQYF
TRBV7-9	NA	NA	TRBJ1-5	TGTGCCAGCAGCGCGACCCATAGCAATCAGCCCCAGCATTTT	CASSATHSNQPQHF
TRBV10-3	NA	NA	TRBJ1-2	TGTGCCATCAGTGAAAACAGGGACTATGGCTACACCTTC	CAISENRDYGYTF
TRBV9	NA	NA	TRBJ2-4	TGTGCCAGCAGCGAGGGGCGATTAGCCAAAAACATTCAGTACTTC	CASSEGRLAKNIQYF
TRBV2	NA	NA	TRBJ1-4	TGTGCCTACAGTAAGGCCCCACGGGGTGAAAAACTGTTTTTT	CAYSKAPRGEKLFF
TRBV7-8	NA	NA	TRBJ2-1	TGTGCCAGCAGCTCAACCCGTTTTCCGGGAGTGGATAATGAGCAGTTCTTC	CASSSTRFPGVDNEQFF
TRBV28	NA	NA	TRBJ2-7	TGTGCCAGCAGTTTAGTAGGGGGAACCTACGAGCAGTACTTC	CASSLVGGTYEQYF
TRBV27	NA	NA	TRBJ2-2	TGTGCCAGCACCTGGAGGGAAACCGGGGAGCTGTTTTTT	CASTWRETGELFF
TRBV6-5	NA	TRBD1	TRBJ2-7	TGTGCCAGCAGTAGAACAGGGGGCGCCTACGAGCAGTACTTC	CASSRTGGAYEQYF
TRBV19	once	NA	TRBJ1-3	TGTGCCAGTAGTTTCGGGCCAAACTCTGGAAACACCATATATTTT	CASSFGPNSGNTIYF
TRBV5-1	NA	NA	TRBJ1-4	TGCGCCAGCAGCTTTCAGGGTACTGAAAAACTGTTTTTT	CASSFQGTEKLFF
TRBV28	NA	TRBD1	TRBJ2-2	TGTGCCAGCAGTGCCACCCTTGGACAGGGGACGAGCGGGGAGCTGTTTTTT	CASSATLGQGTSGELFF
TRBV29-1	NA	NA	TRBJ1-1	TGCAGCGTTGAACAATCGTTGAGGAGGACCCTGAACACTGAAGCTTTCTTT	CSVEQSLRRTLNTEAFF
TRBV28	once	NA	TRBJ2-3	TGTGCCAGCAGTTTAGGGGGTCTTAGCACAGATACGCAGTATTTT	CASSLGGLSTDTQYF
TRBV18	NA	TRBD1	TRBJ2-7	TGTGCCAGCTCAAAAGGGACAGGGACCCCACCCTACGAGCAGTACTTC	CASSKGTGTPPYEQYF
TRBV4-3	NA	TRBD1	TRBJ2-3	TGCGCCAGCAGCCAAGAGACGGGACAGGGATTAGTAGATACGCAGTATTTT	CASSQETGQGLVDTQYF
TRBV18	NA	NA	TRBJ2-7	TGTGCCAGCTCACCACCGTCCCTCTACGAGCAGTACTTC	CASSPPSLYEQYF
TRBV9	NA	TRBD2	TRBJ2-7	TGTGCCAGCAGCGTTTATAGCGGGAGGAACGCCCGCGAGCAGTACTTC	CASSVYSGRNAREQYF
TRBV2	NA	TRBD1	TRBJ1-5	TGTGCCAGCGTTGACAGGGTCCCTCAGCCCCAGCATTTT	CASVDRVPQPQHF
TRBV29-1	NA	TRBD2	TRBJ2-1	TGCAGCGTCCCAGTCGCGGGAGGATACAATGAGCAGTTCTTC	CSVPVAGGYNEQFF
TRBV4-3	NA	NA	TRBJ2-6	TGCGCCAGCAGCCAAGATCAGGGGATGTACTCTGGGGCCAACGTCCTGACTTTC	CASSQDQGMYSGANVLTF